This TCR beta chain was retrieved from a study of blood T cell repertoires in COVID-19 (TCRdb year 2020). For the wider study: Samples covering the acute and convalescent phases of COVID-19 were provided by collaborators in the United States, Italy and Spain. The prospective study material was composed of cDNA or gDNA derived from T cells, B-cell-depleted T cells, or PBMCs. Subjects who had been exposed to COVID-19, were actively infected with it, or had recovered from it provided the deeply sampled blood TCRbeta repertoires that made up the dataset. The repertoires were made available in a free public database intended to serve as a resource for research on the immune response to SARS-CoV-2. The samples were drawn from two sources: the first 160 participants of the ongoing ImmuneRACE study, and fewer than 1,500 subjects contributed by 6 global collaborators. The sample metadata nearly always contained a de-identified subject ID, COVID-19 status, age in years and sex. HLA class I and class II types, where available, came from metadata supplied by the sample provider rather than from assay-based typing. Results the study describes overall, beyond this receptor: The amount of clinical and demographic metadata varied by source and participant and was provided uncurated.

As to this clone: It lacks a known antigen. Base-call qualities are not available, and no considerably larger clone is one nucleotide away.

The germline V gene supplies CDR1 MNHEY and CDR2 SVGAGI. Spanning cysteine to phenylalanine, the CDR3 consists of 14 amino acids. Only the CDR3 DNA is retained, 42 bases long and in frame from the first base. The germline V end is reduced by 6 bases and the J end by 4 bases; junction bases left unmatched: 7. Whole blood was collected in K2EDTA tubes by collaborating institutions according to the institutions' own protocols. For TCRbeta analysis, collaborator samples were shipped as frozen whole blood, as isolated PBMCs, or as DNA extracted from either sample type. TCRbeta CDR3 regions were amplified from genomic DNA using the immunoSEQ Assay, a bias-controlled multiplex PCR. The source study handled its data this way. The number of nucleated cells in each sample was estimated by amplification of reference gene primers within the assay. Sequence reads were collapsed and filtered to measure the absolute abundance of every unique TCRbeta CDR3 rearrangement. For each sample, productive Simpson clonality was calculated as the square root of Simpson's diversity index across productive rearrangements. In TCRdb, the immuneACCESS table is reduced to in-frame sequences with V and J assigned. These tables do not hold every clone; where another copy was compared, an unresolved V gene accounts for under half, and the others remain unexplained. That table supplies the V and J calls and clone size; D and trimming were determined from the DNA. Here the sample has 30,000 to 50,000 clones; roughly 75% occur a single time. The ten largest clones capture more than 30% of the sample.

Sequencing was done on a sample of peripheral blood. The rearrangement joined TRBV6-5 to TRBJ1-2; a stretch of 8 junction bases matches TRBD1. This sequence was found in an elderly man with active or convalescent COVID-19. CDR3 protein: CASRNRGGGYGYTF. In nucleotides, the sequence is TGTGCCAGCAGAAACAGGGGGGGCGGCTATGGCTACACCTTC.